The 13 T cell receptor beta chains below were found in one sample sequenced in a study of somatic mutations in T cells in chronic GVHD. Sequencing used immunoSEQ multiplex PCR; TCRdb keeps in-frame clones, though not all of them. Seen here are 13,000 or so clones, roughly 75% observed once, and the top ten hold around 32%. The sample consisted of Vbeta20-negative CD4+ T cells from blood. Source of these receptors: a male patient aged 45-60 years with chronic graft-versus-host disease. Some T cells may possibly be graft donor cells.

This clone appeared once. The V gene is TRBV2, the J gene TRBJ1-2, with D possibly matching TRBD1 (6 bases). This CDR3 has 13 amino acids. Germline lookup yields CDR1 SNHLY and CDR2 FYNNEI. The ends were cut back, 6 bases at V and 5 bases at J, with 13 bases in the middle. This CDR3 is CASSERTVYGYTF. CDR3 nucleotide sequence: TGTGCCAGCAGCGAGCGGACAGTTTATGGCTACACCTTC.

The chain is built from TRBV4-1 and TRBJ1-2; D is ambiguous. Germline CDR1 is MGHRA and CDR2 is YSYEKL. CDR3 length equals 14 residues. The V end lost 0 bases, the J end lost 7 bases, and 12 bases lay between the germline ends. The CDR3 sequence is CASSQDEQVPGYTF. Here the CDR3 DNA reads TGCGCCAGCAGCCAAGATGAACAAGTTCCTGGCTACACCTTC.

V is TRBV7-9 and J is TRBJ2-5; D uncertain. V lost 5 bases and J lost 2, with 3 bases in between. The CDR3 has 11 residues. Germline assignment: CDR1 SEHNR and CDR2 FQNEAQ (reference sequence). CDR3 nucleotide sequence: TGTGCCAGCAGCCCGCAAGAGACCCAGTACTTC. This codes for CASSPQETQYF.

The V gene is TRBV2, the J gene TRBJ1-6; TRBD1 matches 7 bases. V gave up 2 bases and J gave up 7 bases; unmatched junction bases: 5. Germline values: CDR1 SNHLY, CDR2 FYNNEI. The CDR3 has 15 residues. CDR3 amino acids: CASSERGRSNSPLHF. CDR3 in DNA: TGTGCCAGCAGTGAAAGGGGGCGCAGCAATTCACCCCTCCACTTT. The whole variable domain, remainder taken from reference TRBV2 and TRBJ1-6, is EPEVTQTPSHQVTQMGQEVILRCVPISNHLYFYWYRQILGQKVEFLVSFYNNEISEKSEIFDDQFSVERPDGSNFTLKIRSTKLEDSAMYFCASSERGRSNSPLHFGNGTRLTVT.

The chain has TRBV7-2 and TRBJ2-7; D is unclear. Germline V gene sequence: CDR1 SGHTA, CDR2 FQGNSA. The CDR3 length is 16 residues. Trimming cost V 5 bases and J 4 bases, with 21 bases left between them. The CDR3 here is CASSLLLRGQKYEQYF. The CDR3 nucleotides read TGTGCCAGCAGCCTACTTTTACGAGGTCAAAAGTACGAGCAGTACTTC.

This sequence joins TRBV10-3 and TRBJ2-3, with 8 bases matching TRBD1. Germline trimming cut 4 bases from V and 3 bases from J; bases unmatched to any gene: 6. Germline CDR1 is ENHRY and CDR2 is SYGVKD. There are 15 residues in the CDR3. The CDR3, as DNA: TGTGCCATCAGTGGTGACAGGGGTCGGACAGATACGCAGTATTTT. As protein: CAISGDRGRTDTQYF.

The gene calls are TRBV18 and TRBJ2-7; TRBD2 is a possible D gene (6 bases). Germline-derived CDR1 and CDR2 are KGHSH and LQKENI. The CDR3 covers 16 residues. Trimming removed 1 base at V and 0 bases at J, with 13 bases between. The CDR3 region has the DNA TGTGCCAGCTCACCACTAGGAGGGGCAAGCTCCTACGAGCAGTACTTC. This encodes CASSPLGGASSYEQYF.

In its sample, this clone was seen a few times. The chain links TRBV6-5 to TRBJ1-5, with D possibly TRBD1 on 5 matching bases. Trimming stripped 5 bases from V and 8 bases from J, with 13 bases between. The CDR3 runs to 13 residues. Germline V CDR1 and CDR2: MNHEY, SVGAGI. For the CDR3, the DNA is TGTGCCAGCAGTGTTGGCAGGGAAAAGCCCCAGCATTTT. As protein: CASSVGREKPQHF.

This clone was seen a single time. This rearrangement joins TRBV7-2 to TRBJ2-6; D not certain. Germline values: CDR1 SGHTA, CDR2 FQGNSA. The CDR3 runs to 19 residues. Trimming stripped 5 bases from V and 5 bases from J, with 25 bases between. The CDR3 DNA reads TGTGCCAGCAGCGTGGATCCCAGAGACGACAAAAGTCGGGCCAACGTCCTGACTTTC. It specifies CASSVDPRDDKSRANVLTF.

V is TRBV4-2 and J is TRBJ1-2; the match to TRBD1 covers 9 bases. CDR3 length equals 16 residues. Germline V CDR1 and CDR2: LGHNA, YNFKEQ. V gave up 3 bases and J gave up 4 bases; unmatched junction bases: 9. This chain's CDR3 is CASSQGGQGESYGYTF. Here the CDR3 DNA reads TGTGCCAGCAGCCAGGGGGGACAGGGAGAGAGCTATGGCTACACCTTC.

In this sample, this clone turned up once. The chain has TRBV6-5 and TRBJ2-2; 7 bases are a match to TRBD2. Per the germline V gene, CDR1 is MNHEY and CDR2 is SVGAGI. V shed 0 bases, J shed 1 base, and the junction held 2 bases outside the gene matches. The CDR3 totals 16 residues. In DNA, the CDR3 is TGTGCCAGCAGTTACTCGGCTAGCGGGAACACCGGGGAGCTGTTTTTT. Translated: CASSYSASGNTGELFF.

The chain employs TRBV7-9 and TRBJ1-5; D is uncertain. The ends were cut back, 2 bases at V and 1 base at J, with 9 bases in the middle. This CDR3 region has 15 residues. Per the germline V gene, CDR1 is SEHNR and CDR2 is FQNEAQ (reference sequence). The CDR3 is CASSLSGKSNQPQHF. For the CDR3, the DNA is TGTGCCAGCAGCTTATCAGGAAAAAGCAATCAGCCCCAGCATTTT.

The chain recombines TRBV14 with TRBJ2-2; 8 positions match TRBD2. The junction had 4 bases not matched to a gene; V was cut back by 4 bases and J by 3 bases. Germline CDR1 reads SGHDN; CDR2 reads FVKESK. CDR3 length: 15 residues. The CDR3 here is CASSRRAGDTGELFF. CDR3 DNA: TGTGCCAGCAGCCGGAGAGCGGGGGACACCGGGGAGCTGTTTTTT.